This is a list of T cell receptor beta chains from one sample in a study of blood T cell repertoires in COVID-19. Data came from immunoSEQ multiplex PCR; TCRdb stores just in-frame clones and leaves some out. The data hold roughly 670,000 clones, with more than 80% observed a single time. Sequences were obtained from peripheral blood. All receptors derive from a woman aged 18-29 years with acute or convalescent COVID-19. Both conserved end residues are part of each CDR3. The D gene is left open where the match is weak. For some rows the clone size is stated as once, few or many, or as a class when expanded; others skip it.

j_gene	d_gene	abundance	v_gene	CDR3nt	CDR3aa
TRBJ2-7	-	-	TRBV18	TGTGCCAGCTCACCGGACACTCTAGGTGCCTACGAGCAGTACTTC	CASSPDTLGAYEQYF
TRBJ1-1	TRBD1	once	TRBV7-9	TGTGCCAGCAGCCCTGGGACAGGGGTAACTGAAGCTTTCTTT	CASSPGTGVTEAFF
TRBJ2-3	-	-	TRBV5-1	TGCGCCAGCGGAGACAGAAACACAGATACGCAGTATTTT	CASGDRNTDTQYF
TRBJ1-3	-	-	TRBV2	TGTGCCAGCAGTGGGACAGTGGGCCTCTCTGGAAACACCATATATTTT	CASSGTVGLSGNTIYF
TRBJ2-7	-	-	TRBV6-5	TGTGCCAGCATCCCAGGTATCACCCTCGAGCAGTACTTC	CASIPGITLEQYF
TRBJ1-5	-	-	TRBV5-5	TGTGCCAGCAGCCCGAAGGGGAGCAATCAGCCCCAGCATTTT	CASSPKGSNQPQHF
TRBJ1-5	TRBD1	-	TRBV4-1	TGCGCCAGCAGCCAGGTGGACAGGGGAGCGGACCAGCCCCAGCATTTT	CASSQVDRGADQPQHF
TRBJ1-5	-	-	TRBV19	TGTGCCAGTAGTGAAACAGGTTGGGATCAGCCCCAGCATTTT	CASSETGWDQPQHF
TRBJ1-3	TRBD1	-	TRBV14	TGTGCCAGCAGCCAATACTACAGGGGTCCCACTGGAAACACCATATATTTT	CASSQYYRGPTGNTIYF
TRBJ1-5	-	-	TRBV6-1	TGTGCCAGCAGTGACTTCGGGAGGAATAGCAATCAGCCCCAGCATTTT	CASSDFGRNSNQPQHF
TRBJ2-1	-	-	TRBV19	TGTGCCAGTAGTACAGGGAATGAGCAGTTCTTC	CASSTGNEQFF
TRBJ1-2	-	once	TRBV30	TGTGCCTGGAGTGGCGGGCTGGCAGGCGGCTACACCTTC	CAWSGGLAGGYTF
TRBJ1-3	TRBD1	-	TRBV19	TGTGCCAGTAGTACGACAGGGGTCGTAGGAGGAAACACCATATATTTT	CASSTTGVVGGNTIYF
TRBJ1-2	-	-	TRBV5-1	TGCGCCAGCAGCTTGGCTACAGGGTTAACTCGGTATGGCTACACCTTC	CASSLATGLTRYGYTF
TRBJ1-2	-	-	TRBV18	TGTGCCAGCTCTCCCGGGTACAGGGACTATGGCTACACCTTC	CASSPGYRDYGYTF
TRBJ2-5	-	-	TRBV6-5	TGTGCCAGCAGTTACGAGGAACTTAGCGCCCAAGAGACCCAGTACTTC	CASSYEELSAQETQYF
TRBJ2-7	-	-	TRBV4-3	TGCGCCAGCAGCCAAGATTTGACAGCCAGGGGCACCTCCTACGAGCAGTACTTC	CASSQDLTARGTSYEQYF
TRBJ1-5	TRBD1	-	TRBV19	TGTGCCAGTAGTATCCGGGACAGGGGGCTGTTGGGCAATCAGCCCCAGCATTTT	CASSIRDRGLLGNQPQHF
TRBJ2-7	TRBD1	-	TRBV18	TGTGCCAGCTCACCACGGGACAGGGTTTACGAGCAGTACTTC	CASSPRDRVYEQYF
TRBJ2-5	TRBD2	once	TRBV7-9	TGTGCCAGCAGCTTGGGACTACAAGAGACCCAGTACTTC	CASSLGLQETQYF
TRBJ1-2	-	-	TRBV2	TGTGCCAGCAGTAGAGGGAATGGCTACACCTTC	CASSRGNGYTF
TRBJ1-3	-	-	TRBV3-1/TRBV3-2	TGTGCCAGCAGGTCCACAGGGTTTGGAAACACCATATATTTT	CASRSTGFGNTIYF
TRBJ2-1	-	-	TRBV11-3	TGTGCCAGCAGCCTATTATCGGCGGGAGAGCAGTTCTTC	CASSLLSAGEQFF
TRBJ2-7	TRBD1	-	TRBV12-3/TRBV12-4	TGTGCCAGCAGTCGACAGGGGCCCTACGAGCAGTACTTC	CASSRQGPYEQYF